A selection of T cell receptor beta chains follows, all from one sample in a study of HIV-infected children after antiretroviral therapy interruption. TCRdb reanalysed the 3' RACE reads using MiXCR and keeps one entry per CDR3 protein. The data show about 89,000 distinct CDR3 sequences, roughly 6.7% seen once. The sequences come from CD45RA+ CD4+ T cells from PBMCs, pooled from several time points, collected from a donor given antiretroviral therapy, either interrupted or continuous. The origin of the receptors is a pool of human donors with HIV. Both conserved end residues are part of each CDR3. A D gene is named only where the DNA matches it firmly. Clone size appears in some rows only: once, few, many, or a class for an expanded clone.

clone_size	j_call	v_call	d_call	cdr3_aa	cdr3_nt
-	TRBJ1-1	TRBV20-1	TRBD1	CSARPRQGFTEAFF	TGCAGTGCTAGGCCTCGACAGGGCTTCACTGAAGCTTTCTTT
many	TRBJ1-6	TRBV12-3/TRBV12-4	-	CASSRTVSYNSPLHF	TGTGCCAGCAGTCGCACAGTATCCTATAATTCACCCCTCCACTTT
many	TRBJ2-2	TRBV7-7	TRBD1	CASSTKGALGTGELFF	TGTGCCAGCAGCACAAAGGGGGCCCTAGGGACCGGGGAGCTGTTTTTT
many	TRBJ1-1	TRBV6-1	TRBD1	CASISPGGMGEAFF	TGTGCCAGCATATCACCAGGGGGAATGGGTGAAGCTTTCTTT
once	TRBJ1-1	TRBV12-3/TRBV12-4	TRBD1	CASRNQGGGTEAFF	TGTGCCAGCAGGAATCAGGGGGGAGGGACTGAAGCTTTCTTT
few	TRBJ2-1	TRBV5-6	-	CASSLQGRNEQFF	TGTGCCAGCAGCTTGCAGGGTCGCAATGAGCAGTTCTTC
many	TRBJ2-1	TRBV6-5	-	CASSDGDWGYAEQFF	TGTGCCAGCAGTGATGGGGACTGGGGGTATGCTGAGCAGTTCTTC
many	TRBJ2-7	TRBV24-1	-	CATSDTSYEQYF	TGTGCCACCAGTGATACCTCCTACGAGCAGTACTTC
many	TRBJ2-2	TRBV12-3/TRBV12-4	-	CASSPRTETGELFF	TGTGCCAGCAGTCCTCGGACGGAAACCGGGGAGCTGTTTTTT
many	TRBJ2-3	TRBV12-3/TRBV12-4	-	CASSLAVLGGPTDTQYF	TGTGCCAGCAGTTTAGCAGTGTTAGGAGGGCCGACAGATACGCAGTATTTT
many	TRBJ1-6	TRBV20-1	-	CSARDGGYSDSPLHF	TGCAGTGCTAGAGATGGAGGGTATAGCGACTCACCCCTCCACTTT
many	TRBJ2-7	TRBV10-2	-	CASTESPNYEQYF	TGCGCCAGCACGGAGAGCCCCAACTACGAGCAGTACTTC
many	TRBJ1-2	TRBV5-6	TRBD1	CASSPATGVRGYTF	TGTGCCAGCAGCCCGGCAACAGGGGTCCGTGGCTACACCTTC
many	TRBJ1-6	TRBV4-1	-	CASSHPPSGNSPLHF	TGCGCCAGCAGCCACCCTCCGTCCGGTAATTCACCCCTCCACTTT
-	TRBJ2-2	TRBV10-1	-	CASREGTSGELFF	TGCGCCAGCAGGGAAGGGACCTCCGGGGAGCTGTTTTTT
many	TRBJ2-7	TRBV2	-	CASSERQNYEQYF	TGTGCCAGCAGTGAGAGACAGAACTACGAGCAGTACTTC
few	TRBJ2-7	TRBV11-1	-	CASSRTASGAQAYEQYF	TGTGCCAGCAGCCGAACCGCGTCGGGGGCACAAGCCTACGAGCAGTACTTC
many	TRBJ2-7	TRBV30	-	CAWGWSSYEQYF	TGTGCCTGGGGATGGAGCTCCTACGAGCAGTACTTC
many	TRBJ2-5	TRBV3-1	-	CASSQGEETQYF	TGTGCCAGCAGCCAAGGGGAAGAGACCCAGTACTTC
-	TRBJ2-3	TRBV12-3/TRBV12-4	-	CASSLGFTDTQYF	TGTGCCAGCAGTTTGGGCTTCACAGATACGCAGTATTTT
few	TRBJ2-5	TRBV29-1	-	CSVASAEETQYF	TGCAGCGTTGCGTCAGCGGAGGAGACCCAGTACTTC
few	TRBJ1-2	TRBV20-1	-	CSATLPTSYGYTF	TGCAGTGCTACTCTCCCGACTTCCTATGGCTACACCTTC
many	TRBJ1-1	TRBV10-3	TRBD1	CAIRDGQGGTEAFF	TGTGCCATCAGGGACGGGCAGGGGGGCACTGAAGCTTTCTTT
many	TRBJ1-1	TRBV2	-	CASSRLMNTEAFF	TGTGCCAGCTCACGGTTAATGAACACTGAAGCTTTCTTT
-	TRBJ2-3	TRBV5-1	TRBD2	CASSYGLAEDTQYF	TGCGCCAGCAGCTATGGACTAGCGGAAGATACGCAGTATTTT
many	TRBJ1-1	TRBV6-5	-	CASSRAEDTEAFF	TGTGCCAGCAGTCGGGCTGAAGACACTGAAGCTTTCTTT
many	TRBJ2-7	TRBV10-2	TRBD2	CASKRAGTLLREQYF	TGCGCCAGCAAGCGAGCGGGGACCCTACTACGCGAGCAGTACTTC
many	TRBJ2-7	TRBV7-9	-	CASSFGTDYEQYF	TGTGCCAGCAGCTTCGGGACGGACTACGAGCAGTACTTC
many	TRBJ1-5	TRBV12-3/TRBV12-4	-	CASSASGEPQHF	TGTGCCAGCAGTGCTAGTGGGGAGCCCCAGCATTTT
-	TRBJ1-5	TRBV12-5	-	CASGLASTGSNQPQHF	TGTGCTAGTGGTTTGGCTAGTACAGGAAGCAATCAGCCCCAGCATTTT
many	TRBJ2-2	TRBV20-1	TRBD2	CSARLAGGNTGELFF	TGCAGTGCTAGGCTAGCGGGGGGGAACACCGGGGAGCTGTTTTTT
many	TRBJ2-7	TRBV5-1	-	CASSSTYEQYF	TGCGCCAGCAGCTCGACCTACGAGCAGTACTTC
-	TRBJ2-1	TRBV6-2/TRBV6-3	-	CASMSGAVYNEQFF	TGTGCCAGCATGTCGGGGGCTGTCTACAATGAGCAGTTCTTC
many	TRBJ2-2	TRBV12-3/TRBV12-4	-	CASSLRGGELFF	TGTGCCAGCAGTTTGCGGGGCGGGGAGCTGTTTTTT
-	TRBJ2-5	TRBV15	-	CATSRAWETQYF	TGTGCCACCAGCAGAGCCTGGGAGACCCAGTACTTC
many	TRBJ2-1	TRBV2	-	CASKLGGAGEQFF	TGTGCCAGCAAATTAGGGGGGGCAGGCGAGCAGTTCTTC
many	TRBJ1-2	TRBV20-1	-	CSASATGTVTNYGYTF	TGCAGTGCTAGCGCCACCGGGACGGTTACTAACTATGGCTACACCTTC
many	TRBJ1-2	TRBV12-5	-	CASGRRGVQTNYGYTF	TGTGCTAGTGGTCGTCGAGGGGTCCAAACTAACTATGGCTACACCTTC
many	TRBJ1-6	TRBV5-1	-	CASSLEGQINSPLHF	TGCGCCAGCAGCTTGGAAGGACAGATTAATTCACCCCTCCACTTT
many	TRBJ2-7	TRBV3-1	-	CASSPGASRSEQYF	TGTGCCAGCAGCCCGGGGGCTAGCCGGAGCGAGCAGTACTTC
-	TRBJ1-1	TRBV3-1	-	CASTRRQAPSGGEAFF	TGTGCCAGCACCCGGCGACAGGCCCCATCCGGAGGTGAAGCTTTCTTT
few	TRBJ1-3	TRBV5-1	-	CASSWGRDDTIYF	TGCGCCAGCAGTTGGGGCCGGGACGACACCATATATTTT
few	TRBJ1-1	TRBV6-6	-	CASSYRDSTEAFF	TGTGCCAGCAGTTACAGGGACTCCACTGAAGCTTTCTTT
many	TRBJ2-5	TRBV7-4	-	CASIPRAQETQYF	TGTGCCAGCATCCCCAGGGCTCAAGAGACCCAGTACTTC
many	TRBJ2-5	TRBV30	-	CAWSSGPETQYF	TGTGCCTGGAGCTCAGGGCCAGAGACCCAGTACTTC
many	TRBJ1-1	TRBV3-1	-	CASSAFNGVSSEAFF	TGTGCCAGCAGCGCGTTTAATGGGGTCTCGTCTGAAGCTTTCTTT
many	TRBJ2-2	TRBV12-5	-	CASGLVRDLNSNTGELFF	TGTGCTAGTGGTTTGGTAAGGGACTTAAACTCGAACACCGGGGAGCTGTTTTTT
many	TRBJ2-3	TRBV20-1	-	CSARVMGRSTDTQYF	TGCAGTGCTAGGGTCATGGGGCGGAGCACAGATACGCAGTATTTT
many	TRBJ2-1	TRBV11-3	TRBD1	CASSLHRGANNEQFF	TGTGCCAGCAGCCTCCACAGGGGGGCAAACAATGAGCAGTTCTTC
few	TRBJ2-7	TRBV7-9	-	CASSVGTLSYEQYF	TGTGCCAGCTCGGTAGGGACACTCTCCTACGAGCAGTACTTC
many	TRBJ2-7	TRBV6-5	-	CASSYSIWASATYEQYF	TGTGCCAGCAGTTACTCGATCTGGGCTAGCGCAACCTACGAGCAGTACTTC
many	TRBJ2-3	TRBV9	TRBD2	CASSVGLAGTTHDTQYF	TGTGCCAGCAGCGTAGGGCTAGCGGGGACCACCCACGATACGCAGTATTTT